This is a list of T cell receptor beta chains from one sample in a study of OX40 agonist ivuxolimab in advanced cancers. The repertoire was sequenced with immunoSEQ multiplex PCR; TCRdb's copy has only in-frame clones and lacks some. The sample carries approximately 52,000 clones, approximately 84% recorded once. Here the sequenced sample was CD4+ or CD8+ T cells sorted from blood, taken in a trial of the OX40 agonist ivuxolimab. The source of these receptors is an adult with an advanced solid tumor such as melanoma, head and neck, liver or kidney cancer. CDR3s include the opening cysteine and the closing phenylalanine or tryptophan. The D gene is left open where the match is weak. A row's size may be missing; if present it is once, few, many or a size class.

once | NA | TRBJ2-5 | TRBV28 | CASRGPRSEETQYF | TGTGCCAGCAGGGGACCAAGGAGCGAAGAGACCCAGTACTTC
medium-sized | TRBD2 | TRBJ2-7 | TRBV6-5 | CASSYSGRGEQYF | TGTGCCAGCAGTTACTCTGGGAGGGGCGAGCAGTACTTC
NA | NA | TRBJ2-5 | TRBV12-5 | CASGHRDSGQETQYF | TGTGCTAGTGGTCATCGGGATAGCGGCCAAGAGACCCAGTACTTC
once | TRBD2 | TRBJ2-1 | TRBV11-2 | CASSPARDYLHDLVF | TGTGCCAGCAGCCCGGCCCGGGACTACCTTCACGACCTGGTCTTC
NA | NA | TRBJ1-2 | TRBV6-1 | CASSGSQDLSF | TGTGCCAGCAGTGGTAGTCAGGACCTCTCCTTC
NA | NA | TRBJ1-1 | TRBV5-1 | CASSLLGRDTEAFF | TGCGCCAGCAGCTTGTTAGGGAGGGACACTGAAGCTTTCTTT
NA | NA | TRBJ2-5 | TRBV28 | CASIVKGRGETQYF | TGTGCCAGCATAGTTAAGGGCCGGGGAGAGACCCAGTACTTC
NA | NA | TRBJ2-6 | TRBV9 | CASSAPSGANVLTF | TGTGCCAGCAGCGCCCCGTCTGGGGCCAACGTCCTGACTTTC
NA | TRBD1 | TRBJ2-2 | TRBV23-1 | CARALGQEDTGELFF | TGCGCCAGAGCCCTAGGACAGGAAGACACCGGGGAGCTGTTTTTT
NA | TRBD2 | TRBJ2-7 | TRBV9 | CASSPVGAGGTEQYF | TGTGCCAGCAGCCCCGTCGGGGCGGGAGGAACCGAGCAGTACTTC
once | TRBD1 | TRBJ1-2 | TRBV19 | CASSIGGQGNYGYTF | TGTGCCAGTAGTATAGGGGGACAGGGGAACTATGGCTACACCTTC
once | NA | TRBJ2-7 | TRBV4-1 | CASSQDEETGSSYEQYF | TGCGCCAGCAGCCAAGATGAGGAGACAGGAAGCTCCTACGAGCAGTACTTC
few | TRBD1 | TRBJ1-2 | TRBV28 | CASSLIGGAGGYTF | TGTGCCAGCAGTTTAATAGGGGGCGCTGGGGGCTACACCTTC
NA | NA | TRBJ2-1 | TRBV5-5 | CASSFFGYNEQFF | TGTGCCAGCAGCTTTTTCGGCTACAATGAGCAGTTCTTC
NA | NA | TRBJ2-2 | TRBV5-1 | CASSLGTSNTGELFF | TGCGCCAGCAGCTTGGGAACATCGAACACCGGGGAGCTGTTTTTT
NA | TRBD2 | TRBJ2-2 | TRBV28 | CASSSSTRGAGELFF | TGTGCCAGCAGTTCCAGCACCCGGGGGGCCGGGGAGCTGTTTTTT
NA | TRBD1 | TRBJ2-1 | TRBV18 | CASSQGGQGYNEQFF | TGTGCCAGCTCACAGGGGGGACAGGGCTACAATGAGCAGTTCTTC